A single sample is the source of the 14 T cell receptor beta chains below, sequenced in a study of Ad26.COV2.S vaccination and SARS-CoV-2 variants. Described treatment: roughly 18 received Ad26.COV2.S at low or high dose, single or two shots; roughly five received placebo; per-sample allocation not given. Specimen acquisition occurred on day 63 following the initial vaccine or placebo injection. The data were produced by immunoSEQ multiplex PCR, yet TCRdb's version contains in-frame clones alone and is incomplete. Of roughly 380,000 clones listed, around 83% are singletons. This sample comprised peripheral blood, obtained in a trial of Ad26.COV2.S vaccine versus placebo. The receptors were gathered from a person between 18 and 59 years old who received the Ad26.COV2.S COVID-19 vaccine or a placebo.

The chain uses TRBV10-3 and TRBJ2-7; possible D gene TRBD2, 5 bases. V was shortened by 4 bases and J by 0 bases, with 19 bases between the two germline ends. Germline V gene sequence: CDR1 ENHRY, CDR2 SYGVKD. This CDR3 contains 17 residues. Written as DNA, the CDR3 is TGTGCCATCAGTGGATCCCTCGTGGGAGAGCACTCCTACGAGCAGTACTTC. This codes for CAISGSLVGEHSYEQYF.

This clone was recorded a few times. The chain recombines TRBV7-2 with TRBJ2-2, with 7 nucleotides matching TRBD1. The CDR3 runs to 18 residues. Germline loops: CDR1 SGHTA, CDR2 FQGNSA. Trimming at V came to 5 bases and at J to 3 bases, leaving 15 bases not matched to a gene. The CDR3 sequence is CASSPGTESLGDTGELFF. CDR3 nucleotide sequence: TGTGCCAGCAGCCCGGGGACAGAATCACTTGGGGACACCGGGGAGCTGTTTTTT. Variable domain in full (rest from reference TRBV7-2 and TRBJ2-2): GAGVSQSPSNKVTEKGKDVELRCDPISGHTALYWYRQSLGQGLEFLIYFQGNSAPDKSGLPSDRFSAERTGGSVSTLTIQRTQQEDSAVYLCASSPGTESLGDTGELFFGEGSRLTVL.

CDR3: CASSLKRESYEQYF. Written as DNA, the CDR3 is TGTGCCAGCAGCTTAAAAAGGGAATCCTACGAGCAGTACTTC. This chain connects TRBV11-2 to TRBJ2-7; D unclear. The V gene lost 2 bases and the J gene lost 1 base, with 9 bases spanning the gap. Germline CDR1 SGHAT, CDR2 FQNNGV. This CDR3 has 14 residues.

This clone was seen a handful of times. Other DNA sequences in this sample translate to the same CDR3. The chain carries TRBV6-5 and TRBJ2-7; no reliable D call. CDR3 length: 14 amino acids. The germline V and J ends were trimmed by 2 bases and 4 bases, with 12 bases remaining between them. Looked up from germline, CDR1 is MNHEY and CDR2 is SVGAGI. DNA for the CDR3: TGTGCCAGCAGTTACACCAACCCACCTTACGAGCAGTACTTC. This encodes CASSYTNPPYEQYF.

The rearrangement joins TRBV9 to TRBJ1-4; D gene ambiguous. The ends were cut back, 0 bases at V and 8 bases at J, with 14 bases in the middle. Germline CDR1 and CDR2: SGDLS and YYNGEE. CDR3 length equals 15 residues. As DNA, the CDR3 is TGTGCCAGCAGCGTAGATGTCGGGGTGGGGGAAAAACTGTTTTTT. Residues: CASSVDVGVGEKLFF.

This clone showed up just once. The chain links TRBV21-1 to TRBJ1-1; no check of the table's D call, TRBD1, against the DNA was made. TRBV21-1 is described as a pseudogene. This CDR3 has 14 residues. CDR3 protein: CANQQQGRDTEAFF. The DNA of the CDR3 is TGTGCCAACCAGCAACAGGGAAGGGACACTGAAGCTTTCTTT.

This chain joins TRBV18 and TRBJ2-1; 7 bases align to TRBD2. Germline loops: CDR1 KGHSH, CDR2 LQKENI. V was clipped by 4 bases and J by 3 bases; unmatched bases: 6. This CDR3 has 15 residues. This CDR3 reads CASSQPGGNYNEQFF. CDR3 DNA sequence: TGTGCCAGCTCACAGCCGGGGGGAAACTACAATGAGCAGTTCTTC.

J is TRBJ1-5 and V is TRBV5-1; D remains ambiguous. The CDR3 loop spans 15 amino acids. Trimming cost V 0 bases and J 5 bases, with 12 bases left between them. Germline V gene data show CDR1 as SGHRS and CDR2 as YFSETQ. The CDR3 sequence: CASSLGGLSDQPQHF. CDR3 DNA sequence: TGCGCCAGCAGCTTGGGTGGGCTGAGCGATCAGCCCCAGCATTTT.

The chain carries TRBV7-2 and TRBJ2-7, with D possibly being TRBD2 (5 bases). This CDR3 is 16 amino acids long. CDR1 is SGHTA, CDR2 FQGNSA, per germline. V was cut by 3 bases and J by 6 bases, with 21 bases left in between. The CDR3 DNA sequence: TGTGCCAGCAGCTTTCGCGAGGGAACCGGATCCGCCGAGCAGTACTTC. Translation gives CASSFREGTGSAEQYF.

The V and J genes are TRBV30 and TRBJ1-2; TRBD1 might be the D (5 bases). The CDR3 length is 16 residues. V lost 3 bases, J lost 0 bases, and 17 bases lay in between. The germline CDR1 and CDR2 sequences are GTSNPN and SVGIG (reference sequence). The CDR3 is CAWSSHSGTANYGYTF. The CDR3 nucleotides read TGTGCCTGGAGCTCCCACTCCGGGACGGCTAACTATGGCTACACCTTC.

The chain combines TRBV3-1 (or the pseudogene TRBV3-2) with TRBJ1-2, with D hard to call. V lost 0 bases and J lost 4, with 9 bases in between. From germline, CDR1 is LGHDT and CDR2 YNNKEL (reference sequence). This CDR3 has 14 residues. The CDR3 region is CASSQEAVGYGYTF. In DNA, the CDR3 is TGTGCCAGCAGCCAAGAGGCCGTGGGCTATGGCTACACCTTC.

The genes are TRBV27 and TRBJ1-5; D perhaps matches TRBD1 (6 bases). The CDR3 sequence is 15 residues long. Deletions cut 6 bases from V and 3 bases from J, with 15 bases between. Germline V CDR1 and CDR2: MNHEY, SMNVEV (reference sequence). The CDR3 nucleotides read TGTGCCAGCAGCGCTGGATGGGGGGCCAATCAGCCCCAGCATTTT. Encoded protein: CASSAGWGANQPQHF.

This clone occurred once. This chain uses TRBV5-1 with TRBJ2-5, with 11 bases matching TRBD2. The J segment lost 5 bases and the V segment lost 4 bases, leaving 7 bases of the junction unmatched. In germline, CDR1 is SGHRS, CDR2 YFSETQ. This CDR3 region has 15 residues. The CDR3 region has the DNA TGCGCCAGCAGCGTGACTAGCGGGGTCGGGGAGACCCAGTACTTC. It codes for CASSVTSGVGETQYF.

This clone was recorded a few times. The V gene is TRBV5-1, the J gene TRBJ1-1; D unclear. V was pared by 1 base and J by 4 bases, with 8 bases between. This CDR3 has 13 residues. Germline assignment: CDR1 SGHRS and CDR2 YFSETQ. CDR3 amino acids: CASSLNSGTEAFF. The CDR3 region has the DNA TGCGCCAGCAGCTTGAACAGTGGCACTGAAGCTTTCTTT.